This entry lists 23 T cell receptor beta chains sequenced from one sample in a study of cytomegalovirus exposure and HLA in healthy donors. Primers: 60 Vbeta forward and 13 Jbeta reverse. TCRdb's table, derived via immunoSEQ multiplex PCR, lists solely in-frame clones and lacks some. The sample lists 100,000 to 150,000 clones, 75% to 85% occurring once. Sequencing was performed on PBMCs. The receptor set was obtained from a woman in her thirties or forties in good health and CMV-seronegative.

The V call is TRBV7-3, the J call TRBJ1-1; 9 bases line up with TRBD1. Germline V lookup: CDR1 SGHTA, CDR2 FQGTGA. Losses at the gene ends were 5 bases for V and 1 base for J; bases not matched to a gene: 2. The CDR3 is 14 residues long. The CDR3, as DNA: TGTGCCAGCAGCCCGGGACAGGGGAACACTGAAGCTTTCTTT. It yields the protein CASSPGQGNTEAFF.

In this sample, this clone turned up a few times. The gene calls are TRBV9 and TRBJ2-7, with 7 bases matching TRBD2. Germline values: CDR1 SGDLS, CDR2 YYNGEE. The V segment lost 4 bases and the J segment 3 bases; nucleotides outside the gene matches: 10. The CDR3 is 15 residues long. The CDR3 sequence is CASSLAGDQNYEQYF. CDR3 in DNA: TGTGCCAGCAGCCTCGCGGGGGACCAGAACTACGAGCAGTACTTC.

The V gene is TRBV5-1, the J gene TRBJ2-2; 9 nucleotides agree with TRBD1. Germline values: CDR1 SGHRS, CDR2 YFSETQ. There are 15 residues in the CDR3. J gave up 5 bases and V 4 bases, and 6 bases lay outside the gene matches. Written as DNA, the CDR3 is TGCGCCAGCAGCCCGACAGGGGGGACAACCGGGGAGCTGTTTTTT. Residues: CASSPTGGTTGELFF.

The genes are TRBV10-3 and TRBJ2-1; a possible D gene is TRBD2 (6 bases). V lost 6 bases and J lost 0, with 9 bases in between. Germline-derived CDR1 and CDR2 are ENHRY and SYGVKD. CDR3 size: 14 residues. The CDR3: CAIRTGDSYNEQFF. CDR3 in DNA: TGTGCCATCAGGACGGGGGACTCCTACAATGAGCAGTTCTTC.

V gene TRBV4-2 combines with J gene TRBJ2-3; D might be TRBD2 (7 bases). Germline CDR1 reads LGHNA; CDR2 reads YNFKEQ. There are 16 residues in the CDR3. V was trimmed by 2 bases and J by 0 bases, leaving 12 bases between them. The DNA of the CDR3 is TGTGCCAGCAGCCAACCGGGGGGCCCCAGCACAGATACGCAGTATTTT. Protein product: CASSQPGGPSTDTQYF.

This clone occurred many times. V is TRBV4-3 and J is TRBJ2-2, with 11 bases fitting TRBD2. With V trimmed by 4 bases and J by 6 bases, 10 bases remained unmatched. Germline-derived CDR1 and CDR2 are LGHNA and YSLEER. The CDR3 extends over 17 amino acids. In DNA, the CDR3 is TGCGCCAGCAGCCCAGAACTTTTAGCGGGAGGGCCCGGGGAGCTGTTTTTT. Its translation is CASSPELLAGGPGELFF.

The chain couples TRBV4-1 to TRBJ2-1, with TRBD1 matching over 10 bases. V lost 0 bases, J lost 6 bases, and 2 bases stayed unmatched. CDR3 size: 15 residues. CDR1 is MGHRA, CDR2 YSYEKL, per germline. The CDR3: CASSQDRTGGNEQFF. CDR3 in DNA: TGCGCCAGCAGCCAAGATAGGACAGGGGGCAATGAGCAGTTCTTC.

The V call is TRBV7-6, the J call TRBJ2-5, with D unresolved. The CDR3 is made up of 14 amino acids. Germline values: CDR1 SGHVS, CDR2 FNYEAQ. Trimming pared 3 bases from V and 4 bases from J, leaving 12 bases between. The CDR3 reads CASSLGSLGETQYF. The CDR3 DNA follows: TGTGCCAGCAGCTTGGGCTCCCTGGGAGAGACCCAGTACTTC.

This chain joins TRBV15 and TRBJ1-4, with a tentative D call TRBD1 (6 bases). This CDR3 has 16 amino acids. Germline CDR1 is LNHNV and CDR2 is YYDKDF (reference sequence). The V and J ends lost 0 bases and 6 bases respectively, with 14 bases between them. The CDR3 nucleotides are TGTGCCACCAGCAGAGATCGAAGAGGGGGGGATGAAAAACTGTTTTTT. This sequence encodes CATSRDRRGGDEKLFF.

The V call is TRBV19, the J call TRBJ1-2; the match to TRBD1 covers 7 bases. V lost 2 bases, J lost 4 bases, and 1 base stayed unmatched. This CDR3 is 13 amino acids long. Germline V gene data show CDR1 as LNHDA and CDR2 as SQIVND (reference sequence). CDR3 residues: CASSIRDSYGYTF. Written as DNA, the CDR3 is TGTGCCAGTAGTATAAGGGACAGCTATGGCTACACCTTC.

V is TRBV9 and J is TRBJ2-3; 8 nucleotides match TRBD1. The germline gives CDR1 SGDLS, CDR2 YYNGEE. This CDR3 is 15 amino acids long. After removal of 6 bases from V and 3 bases from J, the junction contained 9 bases not matched to a gene. The CDR3 protein is CASTQGASATDTQYF. CDR3 sequence (DNA): TGTGCCAGCACCCAGGGGGCTAGCGCAACAGATACGCAGTATTTT. Based on the CDR3 plus reference TRBV9 and TRBJ2-3, the full variable domain is DSGVTQTPKHLITATGQRVTLRCSPRSGDLSVYWYQQSLDQGLQFLIQYYNGEERAKGNILERFSAQQFPDLHSELNLSSLELGDSALYFCASTQGASATDTQYFGPGTRLTVL.

J is TRBJ1-6 and V is TRBV10-3, with D unresolved. This CDR3 is 16 amino acids long. V was cut by 6 bases and J by 6 bases, with 18 bases left in between. Germline values: CDR1 ENHRY, CDR2 SYGVKD. The CDR3 region is CAIRPERPGINSPLHF. CDR3 bases: TGTGCCATCAGGCCGGAGAGGCCGGGGATTAATTCACCCCTCCACTTT.

This sequence joins TRBV5-6 and TRBJ2-5, with 8 bases matching TRBD1. Trimming at V came to 1 base and at J to 4 bases, leaving 0 bases not matched to a gene. The germline CDR1 and CDR2 sequences are SGHDT and YYEEEE. The CDR3 covers 13 residues. CDR3 sequence (DNA): TGTGCCAGCAGCTTGACAGGGGGAGAGACCCAGTACTTC. It yields the protein CASSLTGGETQYF.

This sequence joins TRBV18 and TRBJ1-2; D perhaps matches TRBD1 (6 bases). V was cut by 3 bases and J by 8 bases, with 13 bases left in between. Germline CDR1 reads KGHSH; CDR2 reads LQKENI. The CDR3 covers 13 residues. The CDR3 region is CASSPAGAWGYTF. CDR3 nucleotide sequence: TGTGCCAGCTCACCGGCGGGGGCGTGGGGCTACACCTTC.

The chain carries TRBV11-2 and TRBJ2-1; perhaps TRBD1 as D (6 bases). The ends were cut back, 5 bases at V and 2 bases at J, with 13 bases in the middle. Germline V gene lookup returns CDR1 SGHAT and CDR2 FQNNGV. This CDR3 is built from 15 residues. CDR3 nucleotides: TGTGCCAGCAGCCGGCTGGGGGACACCTACAATGAGCAGTTCTTC. Residues: CASSRLGDTYNEQFF.

This clone has only one observation. The chain combines TRBV29-1 with TRBJ2-3; TRBD2 might be the D (5 bases). Germline loops: CDR1 SQVTM, CDR2 ANQGSEA. V lost 7 bases and J 6 bases, leaving 20 bases between the germline ends. The length of the CDR3 is 14 residues. The CDR3 DNA reads as TGCAGCGCCCTAGCTTCTCGAGGGTTGGATACGCAGTATTTT. It is translated as CSALASRGLDTQYF.

The chain uses TRBV27 and TRBJ2-7; 7 bases align to TRBD2. V was clipped by 6 bases and J by 6 bases; unmatched bases: 5. This CDR3 spans 12 amino acids. Germline V lookup: CDR1 MNHEY, CDR2 SMNVEV (reference sequence). This chain's CDR3 is CASSSRGVEQYF. CDR3 bases: TGTGCCAGCAGCTCCCGGGGGGTCGAGCAGTACTTC.

This chain connects TRBV29-1 to TRBJ2-5, with D maybe TRBD2 (5 bases). The V gene's germline CDR1 is SQVTM and CDR2 ANQGSEA. The CDR3 sequence is 11 residues long. The germline V and J ends were trimmed by 8 bases and 5 bases, with 12 bases remaining between them. CDR3 sequence: CSPQRGETQYF. In DNA, the CDR3 is TGCAGCCCTCAGAGAGGGGAGACCCAGTACTTC.

This chain uses TRBV25-1 with TRBJ2-5, with 9 bases aligning to TRBD1. CDR1 and CDR2 (germline): MGHDK, SYGVNS. Losses at the gene ends were 1 base for V and 4 bases for J; bases not matched to a gene: 4. This CDR3 region has 15 residues. CDR3 bases: TGTGCCAGCAGTGAATTACAGGGGGCCGGAGAGACCCAGTACTTC. It codes for CASSELQGAGETQYF.

CDR3 nucleotide sequence: TGTGCCAGCAGTGAATTGAGGGGCAATCAGCCCCAGCATTTT. Translated, it gives CASSELRGNQPQHF. This chain connects TRBV2 to TRBJ1-5; D gene uncertain. Trimming took 2 bases from V and 2 from J, leaving 7 bases between them. The length of the CDR3 is 14 residues. Germline CDR1 and CDR2: SNHLY and FYNNEI.

The table lists this clone with a few counts. This specimen includes other DNA sequences encoding the same CDR3. The genes are TRBV19 and TRBJ1-1; D is undetermined. V shed 4 bases and J shed 0 bases, with 6 bases lying between them. The CDR3 covers 13 residues. Germline V gives CDR1 LNHDA, CDR2 SQIVND (reference sequence). This CDR3 reads CASSTQMNTEAFF. The CDR3, as DNA: TGTGCCAGTAGTACCCAAATGAACACTGAAGCTTTCTTT.

The rearrangement joins TRBV19 to TRBJ1-1; 8 positions agree with TRBD1. V was pared by 3 bases and J by 4 bases, with 7 bases of the junction left unmatched. The CDR3 spans 15 residues. Germline V gene lookup returns CDR1 LNHDA and CDR2 SQIVND (reference sequence). CDR3 sequence: CASSIDGQGGTEAFF. In DNA form, the CDR3 reads TGTGCCAGTAGTATCGATGGACAGGGAGGCACTGAAGCTTTCTTT.

The rearrangement uses TRBV5-5 and TRBJ1-2; 11 nucleotides align to TRBD1. Trimming removed 7 bases from V and 7 bases from J; junction bases left unmatched: 9. CDR1 is SGHKS and CDR2 is YYEKEE in the germline V gene (reference sequence). The CDR3 loop spans 14 amino acids. CDR3 sequence reads: CASGSGTGGGGYTF. The CDR3 nucleotides read TGTGCCAGCGGATCCGGGACAGGGGGTGGTGGCTACACCTTC.